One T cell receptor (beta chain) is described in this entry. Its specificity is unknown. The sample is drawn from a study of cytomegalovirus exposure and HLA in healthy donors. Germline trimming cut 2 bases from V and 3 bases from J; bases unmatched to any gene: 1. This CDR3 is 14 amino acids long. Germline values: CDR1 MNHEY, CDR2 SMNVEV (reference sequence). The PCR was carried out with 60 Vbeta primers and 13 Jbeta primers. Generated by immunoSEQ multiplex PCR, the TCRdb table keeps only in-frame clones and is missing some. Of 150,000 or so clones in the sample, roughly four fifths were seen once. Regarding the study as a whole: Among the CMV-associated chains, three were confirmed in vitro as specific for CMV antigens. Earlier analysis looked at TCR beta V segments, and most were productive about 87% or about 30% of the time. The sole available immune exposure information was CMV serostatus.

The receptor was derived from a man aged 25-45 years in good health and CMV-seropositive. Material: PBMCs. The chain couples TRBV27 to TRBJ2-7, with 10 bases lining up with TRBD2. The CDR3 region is CASSLLAGDYEQYF. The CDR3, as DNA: TGTGCCAGCAGTTTACTAGCGGGAGACTACGAGCAGTACTTC.